This T cell receptor (beta chain) appears in the sequencing data of a study of shared T cell receptors in the human thymus. Per the germline V gene, CDR1 is MNHEY and CDR2 is SMNVEV (reference sequence). The germline V and J ends were trimmed by 6 bases and 7 bases, with 22 bases remaining between them. There are 15 residues in the CDR3. Some clones are missing from TCRdb's copy, which holds only in-frame ones; the method was immunoSEQ multiplex PCR. The repertoire includes hundreds of thousands of clones, approximately 90% of them detected once, and 0.008% to 0.011% sits in the top ten. These data also featured in a second study, about human thymus T cells. That investigation notes: All donors were healthy Finnish infants who were undergoing corrective surgery to treat congenital heart defects. Corrective heart surgery yielded the resections from which the thymus tissue came. Thymic and blood repertoires appeared to carry a bias in their V and J gene usage. Unrelated individuals had highly overlapping thymic repertoires, as reported in related research.

The source material was thymocytes. The V call is TRBV27, the J call TRBJ2-7; perhaps TRBD2 as D (7 bases). This TCR was sampled from a boy less than two years old with a congenital heart defect. DNA of the CDR3: TGTGCCAGCAGCCTGGGGAGGGGGAGACTATGGGAGCAGTACTTC. It specifies CASSLGRGRLWEQYF.